These 26 T cell receptor beta chains came from one sample sequenced in a study of regulatory T cells in long-lasting Graves disease. Investigators prepared the TCR beta libraries by applying iRepertoire HTBI primers and Arm-PCR of CDR3 regions. TCRdb recomputed calls from the multiplex PCR reads with MiXCR, one row per CDR3 protein. The table lists around 460,000 distinct CDR3 sequences, 14% of them singletons, with approximately 15% in the top ten. Time point: newly diagnosed GD, antithyroid drugs for less than 3 months. There was RNA extracted from PBMCs, and the TCR library was made from it. The data were also submitted as part of a second study, on T cells in Graves' hyperthyroidism and ophthalmopathy.

Sequencing was performed on peripheral blood mononuclear cells (PBMCs), taken at new diagnosis, from a patient treated with antithyroid drugs. Receptors were obtained from a woman between 45 and 60 years old with Graves disease.

This clonotype came up many times. The genes are TRBV7-8 and TRBJ2-7; D may match TRBD1 or TRBD2 (6 bases each). Germline CDR1 reads SGHVS; CDR2 reads FQNEAQ. This CDR3 region has 18 residues. Trimming took off 3 bases at V and 5 bases at J, with 26 bases between the two ends. CDR3: CASSFYLARGRPWDEQYF. The CDR3 DNA reads as TGTGCCAGCAGCTTCTACCTAGCTCGGGGGCGCCCATGGGACGAGCAGTACTTC. Full variable domain (missing parts from reference TRBV7-8 and TRBJ2-7): GAGVSQSPRYKVAKRGQDVALRCDPISGHVSLFWYQQALGQGPEFLTYFQNEAQLDKSGLPSDRFFAERPEGSVSTLKIQRTQQEDSAVYLCASSFYLARGRPWDEQYFGPGTRLTVT.

This clonotype occurred a few times. The gene calls are TRBV12-3 or TRBV12-4 and TRBJ1-5; D call uncertain. The CDR3 runs 13 residues. V lost 3 bases, J lost 9 bases, and 12 bases lay in between. The CDR3 nucleotides read TGTGCCAGCAGTTTTAAGGAATTAGGGCCCCAGCATTTT. Translated: CASSFKELGPQHF.

The V gene is TRBV6-1, the J gene TRBJ1-5; the D is unclear. Germline values: CDR1 MNHNS, CDR2 SASEGT. The CDR3 loop spans 14 amino acids. Trimming cost V 3 bases and J 0 bases, with 6 bases left between them. The CDR3 sequence is CASSDVDSNQPQHF. In nucleotides, the CDR3 is TGTGCCAGCAGTGATGTTGATAGCAATCAGCCCCAGCATTTT.

Ten or more counts support this clonotype. The chain's CDR3 is CASSLRGTSGRAGEQFF. Written as DNA, the CDR3 is TGTGCCAGCAGTTTACGAGGTACTAGCGGGAGGGCCGGTGAGCAGTTCTTC. V and J are TRBV28 and TRBJ2-1, with TRBD2 matching 13 bases. Germline lookup yields CDR1 MDHEN and CDR2 SYDVKM. The length of the CDR3 is 17 residues. V shed 2 bases and J 9 bases; nucleotides not matched to a gene: 10.

This sequence joins TRBV28 and TRBJ1-2; 8 nucleotides match TRBD1. CDR1 MDHEN and CDR2 SYDVKM come from the germline V gene. This CDR3 has 16 amino acids. The ends lost 2 bases at V and 4 bases at J; junction bases unmatched: 9. CDR3 sequence reads: CASSLAEGQVGYGYTF. The CDR3 DNA reads as TGTGCCAGCAGTTTAGCGGAGGGACAGGTTGGCTATGGCTACACCTTC.

This clonotype was detected ten times or more. The V gene is TRBV12-3 or TRBV12-4, the J gene TRBJ1-5, with 9 bases that match TRBD1. The CDR3 has 16 residues. The trim removed 3 bases at V and 7 bases at J, leaving 10 bases unmatched. The CDR3 sequence is CASSFTPGQGGQPQHF. CDR3 coding DNA: TGTGCCAGCAGTTTCACACCGGGACAGGGAGGACAGCCCCAGCATTTT.

This clonotype was detected a few times. The V and J genes are TRBV5-6 and TRBJ1-6, with D maybe TRBD1 (5 bases). CDR3 size: 14 residues. Per the germline V gene, CDR1 is SGHDT and CDR2 is YYEEEE. Trimming took off 7 bases at V and 6 bases at J, with 14 bases between the two ends. The CDR3 sequence: CASSNPQGNSPLHF. As DNA, the CDR3 is TGTGCCAGCTCCAACCCCCAGGGTAATTCACCCCTCCACTTT.

The chain uses TRBV9 and TRBJ2-7, with 9 bases fitting TRBD2. The CDR3 is made up of 15 amino acids. J lost 7 bases, V lost 4 bases, and 12 bases had no gene match. Looked up from germline, CDR1 is SGDLS and CDR2 is YYNGEE. CDR3 nucleotide sequence: TGTGCCAGCAGCCCACGACTAGCGGCATCGGGTGAGCAGTACTTC. It encodes CASSPRLAASGEQYF.

This clonotype was detected many times. This chain connects TRBV28 to TRBJ2-1, with TRBD2 identical over 9 bases. CDR3 length: 14 residues. Germline lookup yields CDR1 MDHEN and CDR2 SYDVKM. The junction had 6 bases not matched to a gene; V was cut back by 8 bases and J by 4 bases. CDR3 protein: CASSGAGGYNEQFF. The CDR3 nucleotides read TGTGCCAGCTCTGGGGCGGGAGGGTACAATGAGCAGTTCTTC.

This clonotype was recorded at least ten times. The gene calls are TRBV9 and TRBJ2-7; TRBD1 matches 8 bases. Germline V CDR1 and CDR2: SGDLS, YYNGEE. This CDR3 has 13 amino acids. J gave up 5 bases and V 2 bases, and 3 bases lay outside the gene matches. The CDR3 DNA reads TGTGCCAGCAGCGTCGGACAGGGACACGAGCAGTACTTC. It specifies CASSVGQGHEQYF.

Notes on this clonotype: A much larger clone lies one base from this, so it may be a read error. The chain recombines TRBV6-5 with TRBJ1-2, with 11 bases that match TRBD1. CDR1 and CDR2 from the germline V gene are MNHEY and SVGAGI. This CDR3 is built from 14 residues. The CDR3 bases are TGTGCCAGCAGTTACGGACAGGGGGCGTTTGGCCACACCTTC. Translated: CASSYGQGAFGHTF.

The table lists this clonotype with a few counts. CDR3 bases: TGTGCCAGCTCACACGCCCGGGACAGACAAGAGACCCAGTACTTC. Its translation: CASSHARDRQETQYF. J is TRBJ2-5 and V is TRBV18; 7 nucleotides align to TRBD1. J gave up 2 bases and V 4 bases, and 7 bases lay outside the gene matches. Germline CDR1 is KGHSH and CDR2 is LQKENI. The CDR3 is 15 residues long.

This clonotype was counted at least ten times. The rearrangement links TRBV13 to TRBJ2-7, with a weak D call TRBD2 (5 bases). Germline V gives CDR1 PRHDT, CDR2 FYEKMQ (reference sequence). There are 13 residues in the CDR3. Trimming took 5 bases from V and 7 from J, leaving 15 bases between them. For the CDR3, the DNA is TGTGCCAGCAGCGCCCGGACCCGCGGGGAGCAGTACTTC. Translated: CASSARTRGEQYF.

Ten or more counts support this clonotype. The chain carries TRBV10-2 and TRBJ2-7; D unresolved. The CDR3 sequence is 18 residues long. The germline V gene has CDR1 WSHSY and CDR2 SAAADI. V was shortened by 4 bases and J by 2 bases, with 24 bases between the two germline ends. The CDR3 bases are TGCGCCAGCAGTGGCGGCAGGAATCGAGCCCTTGCACCCTACGAGCAGTACTTC. Its protein product is CASSGGRNRALAPYEQYF.

V gene TRBV24-1 combines with J gene TRBJ1-3; D possibly corresponds to TRBD1 (5 bases). Germline-derived CDR1 and CDR2 are KGHDR and SFDVKD. This CDR3 is 19 amino acids long. The V end lost 0 bases, the J end lost 0 bases, and 17 bases lay between the germline ends. CDR3 protein: CATSDLQNNGTDSGNTIYF. The CDR3 DNA follows: TGTGCCACCAGTGATTTGCAAAATAATGGGACCGACTCTGGAAACACCATATATTTT.

This clonotype showed up many times. The V call is TRBV12-3 or TRBV12-4, the J call TRBJ1-1; D perhaps matches TRBD1 (5 bases). The length of the CDR3 is 16 residues. Trimming took off 6 bases at V and 3 bases at J, with 20 bases between the two ends. Written as DNA, the CDR3 is TGTGCCAGCAGCTATACAAGGGACCCCTGGGACACTGAAGCTTTCTTT. Its protein product is CASSYTRDPWDTEAFF.

In its sample, this clonotype was seen many times. The rearrangement uses TRBV29-1 and TRBJ1-5; TRBD1 might be the D (5 bases). The germline gives CDR1 SQVTM, CDR2 ANQGSEA. This CDR3 region has 14 residues. V lost 6 bases and J 2 bases, leaving 14 bases between the germline ends. The CDR3 loop is CSVLTAGGNQPQHF. CDR3 coding DNA: TGCAGCGTCCTTACAGCGGGGGGCAATCAGCCCCAGCATTTT.

This clonotype was seen at least ten times. This chain joins TRBV30 and TRBJ1-1; a weak D match, TRBD1 (5 bases). V was cut by 4 bases and J by 5 bases, with 14 bases left in between. From germline, CDR1 is GTSNPN and CDR2 SVGIG (reference sequence). The CDR3 loop spans 13 amino acids. The CDR3 protein is CAWTGGVRTEAFF. Here the CDR3 DNA reads TGTGCCTGGACCGGGGGAGTACGGACTGAAGCTTTCTTT.

Turning to this clonotype: A read error may explain this, as a much larger clone is one base away. This chain connects TRBV12-3 or TRBV12-4 to TRBJ2-7; either TRBD1 or TRBD2 may supply D (5 bases each). The V gene lost 5 bases and the J gene lost 0 bases, with 14 bases spanning the gap. The CDR3 totals 15 residues. DNA for the CDR3: TGTGCCAGCAGTCCGGGATCAGGGCTCTCCTACGAGCAGTACTTC. Translated, it gives CASSPGSGLSYEQYF.

This clonotype was seen ten or more times. The chain recombines TRBV6-6 with TRBJ2-7, with 8 positions matching TRBD2. This CDR3 is 15 amino acids long. J lost 3 bases, V lost 0 bases, and 4 bases had no gene match. CDR1 MNHNY and CDR2 SVGAGI come from the germline V gene (reference sequence). As DNA, the CDR3 is TGTGCCAGCAGTTACTCGGCTAGCGGGTACTACGAGCAGTACTTC. It translates to CASSYSASGYYEQYF.

At least ten counts were recorded for this clonotype. J is TRBJ1-1 and V is TRBV20-1, with D tentatively TRBD1 (5 bases). The germline V and J ends were trimmed by 1 base and 4 bases, with 13 bases remaining between them. The V gene's germline CDR1 is DFQATT and CDR2 SNEGSKA (reference sequence). There are 14 residues in the CDR3. For the CDR3, the DNA is TGCAGTGCTAGAGCTTCGACAGTTGGCACTGAAGCTTTCTTT. This translates into CSARASTVGTEAFF.

There are a few counts of this clonotype. This chain joins TRBV19 and TRBJ2-7, with 8 bases identical to TRBD1. This CDR3 region has 17 residues. V lost 3 bases and J lost 5; bases outside the gene matches: 15. Germline CDR1 reads LNHDA; CDR2 reads SQIVND (reference sequence). For the CDR3, the DNA is TGTGCCAGTAGTATGCCCGCAGGGGGCGAGTCGACCAACGAGCAGTACTTC. Encoded protein: CASSMPAGGESTNEQYF.

This clonotype has ten or more counts. This rearrangement joins TRBV29-1 to TRBJ1-5, with TRBD1 as a possible D gene (5 bases). This CDR3 has 14 amino acids. The V gene lost 4 bases and the J gene lost 2 bases, with 12 bases spanning the gap. Per the germline V gene, CDR1 is SQVTM and CDR2 is ANQGSEA. CDR3: CSVGAQGGNQPQHF. The CDR3 region has the DNA TGCAGCGTTGGGGCCCAGGGAGGCAATCAGCCCCAGCATTTT.

This clonotype was counted many times. The rearrangement joins TRBV7-6 to TRBJ2-7; the match to TRBD1 covers 11 bases. Germline V CDR1 and CDR2: SGHVS, FNYEAQ. The CDR3 contains 16 residues. Losses at the gene ends were 1 base for V and 1 base for J; bases not matched to a gene: 3. The CDR3, as DNA: TGTGCCAGCAGCTTAGACGGACAGGGGGCTTCCTACGAGCAGTACTTC. Translating it yields CASSLDGQGASYEQYF.

The table lists this clonotype with many counts. J is TRBJ2-1 and V is TRBV20-1, with D possibly being TRBD2 (5 bases). CDR1 is DFQATT, CDR2 SNEGSKA, per germline (reference sequence). This CDR3 spans 14 amino acids. With 6 bases removed from V and 6 bases from J, the gap between germline ends came to 18 bases. Written as DNA, the CDR3 is TGCAGTGCCCCCGGCGGGCCCTACCGCAATGAGCAGTTCTTC. Translating it yields CSAPGGPYRNEQFF.

This clonotype was seen repeatedly, ten times or more. The rearrangement uses TRBV28 and TRBJ2-5; 7 bases match TRBD1. Germline V gives CDR1 MDHEN, CDR2 SYDVKM. V was pared by 6 bases and J by 3 bases, with 16 bases of the junction left unmatched. There are 17 residues in the CDR3. The CDR3 loop is CASSLFRLRQGKETQYF. The CDR3 region has the DNA TGTGCCAGCAGCCTATTTAGATTGAGACAGGGTAAAGAGACCCAGTACTTC.